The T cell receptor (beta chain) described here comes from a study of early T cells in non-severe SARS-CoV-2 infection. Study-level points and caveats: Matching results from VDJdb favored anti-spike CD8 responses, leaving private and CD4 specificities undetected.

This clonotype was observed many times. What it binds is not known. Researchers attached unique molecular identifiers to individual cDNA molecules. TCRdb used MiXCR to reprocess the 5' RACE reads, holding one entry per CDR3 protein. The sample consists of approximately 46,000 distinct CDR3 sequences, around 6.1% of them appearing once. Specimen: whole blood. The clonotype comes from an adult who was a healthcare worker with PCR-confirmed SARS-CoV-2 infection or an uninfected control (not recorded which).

The chain's CDR3 is CAWSQPSSYNEQFF. The CDR3 nucleotides are TGTGCCTGGAGTCAACCGAGCTCCTACAATGAGCAGTTCTTC. This chain uses TRBV30 with TRBJ2-1; the D is unclear. The CDR3 extends over 14 amino acids. The V gene lost 2 bases and the J gene lost 0 bases, with 8 bases spanning the gap. CDR1 and CDR2 from the germline V gene are GTSNPN and SVGIG (reference sequence).